These 19 T cell receptor beta chains originate from one sample sequenced in a study of neoadjuvant anti-PD-1 for oral cavity cancer. Indicated time point: after neoadjuvant nivolumab, at surgical resection. Assay used: immunoSEQ multiplex PCR; TCRdb lists only in-frame clones, some missing. Of approximately 13,000 clones listed, 60% to 80% were seen once; the top ten hold approximately 2.8%. The specimen was PBMCs, collected after nivolumab (anti-PD-1) treatment. The receptor set was obtained from a person aged 35-79 years with oral cavity squamous cell carcinoma.

The rearrangement uses TRBV11-2 and TRBJ1-1; 7 bases match TRBD1. With 1 base clipped from V and 5 bases from J, the junction kept 4 bases outside the gene matches. The CDR3 contains 14 residues. Looked up from germline, CDR1 is SGHAT and CDR2 is FQNNGV. The CDR3 loop is CASSLGQGVTEAFF. The CDR3 bases are TGTGCCAGCAGCTTAGGCCAGGGGGTAACTGAAGCTTTCTTT.

This clone was seen just once. The rearrangement uses TRBV6-1 and TRBJ2-3; 8 bases align to TRBD2. Germline V lookup: CDR1 MNHNS, CDR2 SASEGT. Unmatched junction bases numbered 3, after V lost 3 bases and J lost 1 base. There are 15 residues in the CDR3. This CDR3 is CASSDGTRGTDTQYF. The CDR3 DNA is TGTGCCAGCAGTGATGGGACTAGAGGCACAGATACGCAGTATTTT.

This clone was detected a few times. The chain carries TRBV7-9 and TRBJ2-1; 9 nucleotides align to TRBD2. Germline trimming cut 2 bases from V and 5 bases from J; bases unmatched to any gene: 4. This CDR3 contains 15 residues. Germline V gene data show CDR1 as SEHNR and CDR2 as FQNEAQ (reference sequence). CDR3 residues: CASSLLAGYNNEQFF. The CDR3 DNA is TGTGCCAGCAGCTTACTAGCGGGATATAACAATGAGCAGTTCTTC.

The rearrangement uses TRBV6-6 and TRBJ1-1; D unresolved. This CDR3 spans 12 amino acids. Germline V gene sequence: CDR1 MNHNY, CDR2 SVGAGI (reference sequence). V was trimmed by 6 bases and J by 6 bases, leaving 11 bases between them. The CDR3 sequence: CASSLDRSEAFF. In DNA, the CDR3 is TGTGCCAGCAGCTTGGACCGATCTGAAGCTTTCTTT.

This clone was detected only once. The rearrangement links TRBV4-2 to TRBJ2-7; 7 bases line up with TRBD2. The V gene's germline CDR1 is LGHNA and CDR2 YNFKEQ. V was pared by 0 bases and J by 3 bases, with 2 bases of the junction left unmatched. CDR3 length: 14 amino acids. CDR3 in DNA: TGTGCCAGCAGCCAAGATCCTAGCGGCTACGAGCAGTACTTC. Protein sequence: CASSQDPSGYEQYF.

The chain uses TRBV19 and TRBJ1-1; 10 bases fit TRBD1. Germline V lookup: CDR1 LNHDA, CDR2 SQIVND (reference sequence). V lost 9 bases and J lost 2; bases outside the gene matches: 3. This CDR3 is built from 13 residues. The CDR3 loop is CASRDRGNTEAFF. In DNA form, the CDR3 reads TGTGCCAGCCGGGACAGGGGTAACACTGAAGCTTTCTTT. The full variable domain, with the rest looked up from reference TRBV19 and TRBJ1-1, is DGGITQSPKYLFRKEGQNVTLSCEQNLNHDAMYWYRQDPGQGLRLIYYSQIVNDFQKGDIAEGYSVSREKKESFPLTVTSAQKNPTAFYLCASRDRGNTEAFFGQGTRLTVV.

The rearrangement joins TRBV11-2 to TRBJ1-4, with 7 positions matching TRBD1. CDR1 and CDR2 from the germline V gene are SGHAT and FQNNGV. V dropped 5 bases and J dropped 4; count of bases not matched to a gene: 7. This CDR3 is built from 15 residues. CDR3 in DNA: TGTGCCAGCAGCATTACGGGACAGCTTAATGAAAAACTGTTTTTT. This gives the protein CASSITGQLNEKLFF.

This clone was detected only a few times. V usage is TRBV2 and J usage is TRBJ2-7, with 9 bases that match TRBD1. This CDR3 comprises 14 residues. V lost 8 bases and J lost 3; bases outside the gene matches: 8. Per the germline V gene, CDR1 is SNHLY and CDR2 is FYNNEI. CDR3 nucleotide sequence: TGTGCCAGCTCGGAGGGACAGGGAGACTACGAGCAGTACTTC. Translation: CASSEGQGDYEQYF.

This sequence joins TRBV5-1 and TRBJ2-6; no definite D call. Germline V lookup: CDR1 SGHRS, CDR2 YFSETQ. The germline V and J ends were trimmed by 0 bases and 2 bases, with 9 bases remaining between them. This CDR3 has 16 amino acids. CDR3 sequence reads: CASSLGWGTGANVLTF. The CDR3 region has the DNA TGCGCCAGCAGCTTGGGTTGGGGTACTGGGGCCAACGTCCTGACTTTC.

This chain uses TRBV14 with TRBJ2-3; D gene unclear. The CDR3 has 13 amino acids. CDR1 and CDR2 (germline): SGHDN, FVKESK. The V gene lost 6 bases and the J gene lost 4 bases, with 11 bases spanning the gap. CDR3 region: CASSLPWADTQYF. The DNA of the CDR3 is TGTGCCAGCAGTCTCCCCTGGGCAGATACGCAGTATTTT.

The J gene is TRBJ2-3, the V gene TRBV6-1; maybe TRBD1 (5 bases). CDR1 MNHNS and CDR2 SASEGT come from the germline V gene. The CDR3 totals 17 residues. Trimming took off 2 bases at V and 1 base at J, with 16 bases between the two ends. CDR3: CASSELSRQGGTDTQYF. The CDR3 nucleotides read TGTGCCAGCAGTGAATTGAGTAGGCAGGGCGGCACAGATACGCAGTATTTT.

This clone has only one observation. The chain recombines TRBV7-8 with TRBJ2-7; 7 nucleotides align to TRBD1. CDR1 is SGHVS, CDR2 FQNEAQ, per germline. V lost 1 base, J lost 5 bases, and 8 bases stayed unmatched. This CDR3 has 15 amino acids. CDR3 protein: CASSLDRGQMDEQYF. As DNA, the CDR3 is TGTGCCAGCAGCTTAGACAGGGGCCAGATGGACGAGCAGTACTTC.

The genes are TRBV2 and TRBJ2-5, with 10 bases identical to TRBD2. CDR3 size: 15 residues. V was pared by 5 bases and J by 0 bases, with 3 bases of the junction left unmatched. Germline CDR1 and CDR2: SNHLY and FYNNEI. CDR3 coding DNA: TGTGCCAGCAGTCGGACTAGCGGTAACCAAGAGACCCAGTACTTC. Its protein is CASSRTSGNQETQYF.

This clone was seen a single time. V and J are TRBV29-1 and TRBJ2-1, with D possibly being TRBD1 or TRBD2 (7 bases each). From germline, CDR1 is SQVTM and CDR2 ANQGSEA. Trimming cost V 4 bases and J 10 bases, with 17 bases left between them. The CDR3 is 13 amino acids. The CDR3 sequence: CSVGPGGAGEQFF. The CDR3 nucleotides read TGCAGCGTTGGGCCAGGGGGAGCGGGGGAGCAGTTCTTC.

The V and J genes are TRBV6-5 and TRBJ2-7; 7 bases align to TRBD1. Germline CDR1 MNHEY, CDR2 SVGAGI. The CDR3 is 12 amino acids. The J segment lost 6 bases and the V segment lost 5 bases, leaving 4 bases of the junction unmatched. DNA of the CDR3: TGTGCCAGCAGTGACACAGGGGTCGAGCAGTACTTC. Translated, it gives CASSDTGVEQYF.

The chain is built from TRBV6-1 and TRBJ2-7; D call uncertain. The CDR3 loop spans 13 amino acids. Trimming removed 2 bases at V and 0 bases at J, with 5 bases between. CDR1 MNHNS and CDR2 SASEGT come from the germline V gene. This CDR3 reads CASSENYSYEQYF. In DNA form, the CDR3 reads TGTGCCAGCAGTGAAAACTACTCCTACGAGCAGTACTTC.

The V and J genes are TRBV30 and TRBJ1-5; D remains ambiguous. This CDR3 has 14 residues. Trimming pared 0 bases from V and 1 base from J, leaving 7 bases between. Germline values: CDR1 GTSNPN, CDR2 SVGIG (reference sequence). CDR3 protein: CAWSVLASNQPQHF. In DNA form, the CDR3 reads TGTGCCTGGAGTGTACTTGCGAGCAATCAGCCCCAGCATTTT.

The rearrangement joins TRBV19 to TRBJ1-5, with D perhaps matching TRBD1 (5 bases). CDR3 length equals 14 residues. Germline values: CDR1 LNHDA, CDR2 SQIVND (reference sequence). CDR3 DNA sequence: TGTTTAGTCCGCCCCAGGGATAGCAATCAGCCCCAGCATTTT. Translation: CLVRPRDSNQPQHF. Variable domain in full (rest from reference TRBV19 and TRBJ1-5): DGGITQSPKYLFRKEGQNVTLSCEQNLNHDAMYWYRQDPGQGLRLIYYSQIVNDFQKGDIAEGYSVSREKKESFPLTVTSAQKNPTAFYLCLVRPRDSNQPQHFGDGTRLSIL.

The J gene is TRBJ2-7, the V gene TRBV27, with D maybe TRBD2 (6 bases). V was shortened by 6 bases and J by 3 bases, with 12 bases between the two germline ends. The CDR3 consists of 13 residues. Germline CDR1 is MNHEY and CDR2 is SMNVEV (reference sequence). The CDR3, as DNA: TGTGCCAGCAGGATGGGACTTTTCTACGAGCAGTACTTC. Its translation is CASRMGLFYEQYF.